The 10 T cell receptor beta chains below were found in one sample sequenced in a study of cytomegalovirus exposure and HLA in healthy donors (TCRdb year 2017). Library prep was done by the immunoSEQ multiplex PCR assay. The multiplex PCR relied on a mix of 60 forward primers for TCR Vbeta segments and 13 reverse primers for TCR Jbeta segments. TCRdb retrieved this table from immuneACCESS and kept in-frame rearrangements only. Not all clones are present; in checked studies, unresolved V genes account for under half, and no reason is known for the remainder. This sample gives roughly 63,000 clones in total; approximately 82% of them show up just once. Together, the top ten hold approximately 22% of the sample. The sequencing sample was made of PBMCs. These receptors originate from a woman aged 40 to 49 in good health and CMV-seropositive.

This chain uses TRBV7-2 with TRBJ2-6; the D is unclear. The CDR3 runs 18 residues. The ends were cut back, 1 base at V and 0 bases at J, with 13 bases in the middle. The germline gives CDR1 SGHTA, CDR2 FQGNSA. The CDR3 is CASSLEHVGRSGANVLTF. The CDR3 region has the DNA TGTGCCAGCAGCTTAGAACATGTGGGCCGCTCTGGGGCCAACGTCCTGACTTTC. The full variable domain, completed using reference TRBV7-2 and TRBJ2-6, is GAGVSQSPSNKVTEKGKDVELRCDPISGHTALYWYRQSLGQGLEFLIYFQGNSAPDKSGLPSDRFSAERTGGSVSTLTIQRTQQEDSAVYLCASSLEHVGRSGANVLTFGAGSRLTVL.

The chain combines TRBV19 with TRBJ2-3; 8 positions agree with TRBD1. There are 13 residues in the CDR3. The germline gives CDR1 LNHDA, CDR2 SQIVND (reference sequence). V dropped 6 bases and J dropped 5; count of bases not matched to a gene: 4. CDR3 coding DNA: TGTGCCAGTAGACTCAGGGGGCAAGATACGCAGTATTTT. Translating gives CASRLRGQDTQYF.

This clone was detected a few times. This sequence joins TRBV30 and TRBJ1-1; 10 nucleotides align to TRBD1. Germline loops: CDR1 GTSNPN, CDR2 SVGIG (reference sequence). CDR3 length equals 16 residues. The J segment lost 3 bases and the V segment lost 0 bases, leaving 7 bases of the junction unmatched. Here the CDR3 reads CAWSVKSGTGDTEAFF. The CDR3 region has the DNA TGTGCCTGGAGTGTAAAGAGTGGGACAGGGGACACTGAAGCTTTCTTT. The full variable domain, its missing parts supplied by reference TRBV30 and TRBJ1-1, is SQTIHQWPATLVQPVGSPLSLECTVEGTSNPNLYWYRQAAGRGLQLLFYSVGIGQISSEVPQNLSASRPQDRQFILSSKKLLLSDSGFYLCAWSVKSGTGDTEAFFGQGTRLTVV.

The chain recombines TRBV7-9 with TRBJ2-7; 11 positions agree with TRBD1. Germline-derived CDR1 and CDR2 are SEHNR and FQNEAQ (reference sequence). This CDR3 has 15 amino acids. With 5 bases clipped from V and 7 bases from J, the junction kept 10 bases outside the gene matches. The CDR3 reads CASSPGQGAWGEQYF. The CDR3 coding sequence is TGTGCCAGCAGCCCCGGACAGGGGGCATGGGGTGAGCAGTACTTC.

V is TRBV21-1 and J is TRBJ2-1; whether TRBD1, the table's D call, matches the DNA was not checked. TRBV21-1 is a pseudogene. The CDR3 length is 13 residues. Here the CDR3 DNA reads TGTGCCAGCTCCGAGGGGGATCGCAATGAGCAGTTCTTC. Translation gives CASSEGDRNEQFF.

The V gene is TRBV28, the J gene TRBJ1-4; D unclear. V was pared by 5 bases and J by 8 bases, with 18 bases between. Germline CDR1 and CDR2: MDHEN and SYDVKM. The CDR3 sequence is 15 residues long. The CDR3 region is CASSTNRGRGEKLFF. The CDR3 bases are TGTGCCAGCAGTACCAACCGAGGGAGAGGCGAAAAACTGTTTTTT.

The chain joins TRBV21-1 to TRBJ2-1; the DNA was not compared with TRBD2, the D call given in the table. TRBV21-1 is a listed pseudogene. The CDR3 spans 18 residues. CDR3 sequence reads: CASSLVLAGGLAYNEQFF. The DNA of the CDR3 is TGTGCCAGCAGTCTAGTACTAGCGGGGGGGCTGGCCTACAATGAGCAGTTCTTC.

DNA of the CDR3: TGTGCCACCGCGCGAGGGGGGGTCCCCTACGAGCAGTACTTC. Its protein product is CATARGGVPYEQYF. The chain carries TRBV19 and TRBJ2-7; a weak D match, TRBD2 (7 bases). Trimming removed 10 bases at V and 2 bases at J, with 18 bases between. CDR3 length: 14 amino acids. From germline, CDR1 is LNHDA and CDR2 SQIVND (reference sequence).

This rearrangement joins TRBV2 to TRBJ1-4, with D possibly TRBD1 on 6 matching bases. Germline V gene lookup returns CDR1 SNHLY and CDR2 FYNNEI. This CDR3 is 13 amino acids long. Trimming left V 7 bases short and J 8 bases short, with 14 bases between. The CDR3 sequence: CASTGERGEKLFF. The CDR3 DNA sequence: TGTGCCAGCACAGGGGAACGAGGAGAAAAACTGTTTTTT.

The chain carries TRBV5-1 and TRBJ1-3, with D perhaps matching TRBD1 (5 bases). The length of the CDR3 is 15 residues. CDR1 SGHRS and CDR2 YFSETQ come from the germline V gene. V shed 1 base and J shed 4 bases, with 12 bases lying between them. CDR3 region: CASSLYGGIGNTIYF. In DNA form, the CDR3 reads TGCGCCAGCAGCTTGTATGGGGGGATCGGAAACACCATATATTTT.